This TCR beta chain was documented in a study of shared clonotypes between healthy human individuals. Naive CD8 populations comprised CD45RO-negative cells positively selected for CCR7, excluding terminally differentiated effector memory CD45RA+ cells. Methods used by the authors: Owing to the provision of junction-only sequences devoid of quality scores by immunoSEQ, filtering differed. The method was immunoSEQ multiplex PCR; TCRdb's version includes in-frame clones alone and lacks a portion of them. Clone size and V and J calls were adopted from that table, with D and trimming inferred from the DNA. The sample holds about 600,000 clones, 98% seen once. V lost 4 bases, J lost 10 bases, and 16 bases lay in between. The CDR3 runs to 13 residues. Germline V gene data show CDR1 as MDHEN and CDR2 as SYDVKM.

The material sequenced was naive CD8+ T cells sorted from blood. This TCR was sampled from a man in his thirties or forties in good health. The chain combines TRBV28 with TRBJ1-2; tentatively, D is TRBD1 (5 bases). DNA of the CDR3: TGTGCCAGCAGTTCCCGGGACCTCCCTTCCTACACCTTC. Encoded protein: CASSSRDLPSYTF.